This section outlines one TCR beta chain sequence together with its context. Its binding antigen is unknown. The sample holds no much larger clone one base away, and base qualities are not on file. A second Seattle source provided samples from volunteer blood donors who had recovered from COVID-19. The collaborating institutions used their own protocols to collect whole blood in K2EDTA tubes. For TCRbeta analysis, collaborators shipped samples as frozen whole blood, isolated PBMCs, or DNA extracted from either of those sample types. This sample stems from a study of blood T cell repertoires in COVID-19 (dated by TCRdb to the early 2020s). At the level of the whole study: Collaborator samples came from the United States, Italy and Spain and covered acute and convalescent phases of COVID-19. A freely available public database, intended as a resource for researchers studying the immune response to SARS-CoV-2, is where the repertoires were released. The material from the prospective study consisted of cDNA or gDNA derived from T cells, B-cell-depleted T cells, or PBMCs. Subjects who had been exposed to COVID-19, were actively infected with it, or had recovered from it provided the deeply sampled blood TCRbeta repertoires that made up the dataset. Where available, HLA class I and class II types were taken from metadata supplied by the sample provider and were not determined by assay-based typing. The samples were drawn from two sources: the first 160 participants of the ongoing ImmuneRACE study, and 1,200 or so subjects contributed by 6 global collaborators. Sample metadata almost always included a de-identified subject ID, COVID-19 status, age in years and sex.

Points the paper makes about the study in general: The quantity of clinical and demographic metadata differed by source and by participant and was supplied without curation.

TCRbeta CDR3 regions were amplified from genomic DNA using the immunoSEQ Assay, a bias-controlled multiplex PCR. On the study's bioinformatics: The number of nucleated cells in each sample was estimated by amplification of reference gene primers within the assay. To quantify the absolute abundance of each unique TCRbeta CDR3 rearrangement, sequence reads were collapsed and filtered. For each sample, productive Simpson clonality was calculated by taking the square root of Simpson's diversity index across productive rearrangements. Sourced from immuneACCESS, this table was stored by TCRdb with only in-frame sequences that have V and J called. A share of the clones is absent; for the studies checked, an unresolved V gene accounts for under half, and the remainder has no known explanation. The D gene and trimming were derived from the DNA, and the V and J assignments and clone size from that table. This sample lists 200,000 or so clones; around nine tenths were detected once. Of the sample, 5.5% to 7% is held by the ten largest clones.

The CDR3 numbers 13 residues from cysteine through phenylalanine. The kept DNA is CDR3 alone, 39 bases in frame from the first base. Ends trimmed: V by 6 bases, J by 4 bases; bases unmatched to a gene: 6. Taken from the germline V gene, the CDR1 and CDR2 loops are SNHLY and FYNNEI. The sequenced sample was peripheral blood. The TCR sequence derives from a woman between 35 and 50 years old who had recovered from COVID-19. The rearrangement joined TRBV2 to TRBJ2-7, and 7 bases in between align with TRBD1. The CDR3 protein sequence reads: CASRATGTYEQYF. The bases are TGTGCCAGCAGAGCGACAGGGACATACGAGCAGTACTTC. When the CDR3 is completed using the reference TRBV2 and TRBJ2-7 genes on either side, the full variable domain is EPEVTQTPSHQVTQMGQEVILRCVPISNHLYFYWYRQILGQKVEFLVSFYNNEISEKSEIFDDQFSVERPDGSNFTLKIRSTKLEDSAMYFCASRATGTYEQYFGPGTRLTVT.